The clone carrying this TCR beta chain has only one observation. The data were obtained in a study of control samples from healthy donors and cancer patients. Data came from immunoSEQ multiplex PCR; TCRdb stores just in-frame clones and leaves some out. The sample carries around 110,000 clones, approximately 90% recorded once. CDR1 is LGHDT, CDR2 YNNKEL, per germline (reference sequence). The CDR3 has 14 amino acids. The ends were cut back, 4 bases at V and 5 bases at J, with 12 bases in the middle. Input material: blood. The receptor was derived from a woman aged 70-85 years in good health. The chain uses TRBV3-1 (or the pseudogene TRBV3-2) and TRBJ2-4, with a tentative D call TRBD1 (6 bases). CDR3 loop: CASSLRGSQNIQYF. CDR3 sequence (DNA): TGTGCCAGCAGCCTCAGGGGCTCCCAAAACATTCAGTACTTC.